Shown below are 2 T cell receptor beta chains from a single sample sequenced in a study of T cells after yellow fever vaccination. TCRdb called the 5' RACE reads again in MiXCR, with one record for every CDR3 protein. This sample yields 150,000 to 200,000 distinct CDR3 sequences, of which roughly 8.8% are seen a single time; roughly a third belongs to the top ten. Material: CD8+ T cells sorted from PBMCs, obtained 45 days after the yellow fever booster vaccination. The origin of the receptors is a man between 18 and 29 years old who received the YFV17D yellow fever vaccine.

The table lists this clonotype with a few counts. This sequence joins TRBV15 and TRBJ2-1; a possible D gene is TRBD2 (6 bases). In germline, CDR1 is LNHNV, CDR2 YYDKDF (reference sequence). This CDR3 is built from 16 residues. V lost 0 bases to trimming and J lost 10 bases, with 19 bases between them. The CDR3 DNA sequence: TGTGCCACCAGCAGAGATCGGGACTTCCAAGGTCGCGAGCAGTTCTTC. Its translation: CATSRDRDFQGREQFF.

CDR3 in DNA: TGCGCCAGCAGCCAACCCAGCGGGGGGGTTCAAGAGACCCAGTACTTC. Translation gives CASSQPSGGVQETQYF. The rearrangement links TRBV4-1 to TRBJ2-5; the match to TRBD2 covers 10 bases. V trimming: 2 bases; J trimming: 2 bases; junction bases outside the gene matches: 5. The CDR3 spans 16 residues. Germline-derived CDR1 and CDR2 are MGHRA and YSYEKL.